A selection of T cell receptor beta chains follows, all from one sample in a study of early T cells in non-severe SARS-CoV-2 infection. TCRdb itself ran the 5' RACE reads through MiXCR, one entry per CDR3 protein. Among tens of thousands of distinct CDR3 sequences, about 12% were seen once, and the ten largest hold just over 6.5%. The sequenced sample consisted of whole blood. These receptors all come from an adult who was a healthcare worker with PCR-confirmed SARS-CoV-2 infection or an uninfected control (not recorded which). CDR3s include the opening cysteine and the closing phenylalanine or tryptophan. A D gene is named only where the DNA matches it firmly. Clone size is not always given. Where it is, it says once, few, many or a class for expanded clones.

16 TRBJ2-1 TRBD2 . TRBV2 TGTGCCAGCAGGGAAAGAACTAGCGGTTCCTACAATGAGCAGTTCTTC CASRERTSGSYNEQFF
14 TRBJ1-1 . many TRBV12-3/TRBV12-4 TGTGCCAGCAGTTCCCCGAAGTGGAACACTGAAGCTTTCTTT CASSSPKWNTEAFF
15 TRBJ2-7 TRBD2 . TRBV5-5 TGTGCCAGCAGCTTTATCGGGGACTACTCTTGGGAGCAGTACTTC CASSFIGDYSWEQYF
14 TRBJ2-3 TRBD2 few TRBV20-1 TGCAGTGCCGCACTAGCGGGAAACACAGATACGCAGTATTTT CSAALAGNTDTQYF
15 TRBJ2-2 TRBD2 . TRBV25-1 TGTGCCAGCAGTGGGTCGGGAGGGGCTGGTAGGGAGCTGTTTTTT CASSGSGGAGRELFF
14 TRBJ2-3 TRBD2 few TRBV2 TGTGCCAGCCTGCTGGTCCGGGGGGGAGATACGCAGTATTTT CASLLVRGGDTQYF
16 TRBJ2-3 TRBD1 many TRBV2 TGTGCCAGCCGGAAGACAGGGGTACATCTGGCAGATACGCAGTATTTT CASRKTGVHLADTQYF
13 TRBJ1-5 . few TRBV29-1 TGCAGCGTTGGTGGTCGTGAGAATCAGCCCCAGCATTTT CSVGGRENQPQHF
17 TRBJ2-7 TRBD2 few TRBV23-1 TGCGCCAGCTCCGACAAGGGACTAGCGGGACCAACCTACGAGCAGTACTTC CASSDKGLAGPTYEQYF
13 TRBJ1-1 . few TRBV6-5 TGTGCCAGCAGCCGACAGAGGAACACTGAAGCTTTCTTT CASSRQRNTEAFF